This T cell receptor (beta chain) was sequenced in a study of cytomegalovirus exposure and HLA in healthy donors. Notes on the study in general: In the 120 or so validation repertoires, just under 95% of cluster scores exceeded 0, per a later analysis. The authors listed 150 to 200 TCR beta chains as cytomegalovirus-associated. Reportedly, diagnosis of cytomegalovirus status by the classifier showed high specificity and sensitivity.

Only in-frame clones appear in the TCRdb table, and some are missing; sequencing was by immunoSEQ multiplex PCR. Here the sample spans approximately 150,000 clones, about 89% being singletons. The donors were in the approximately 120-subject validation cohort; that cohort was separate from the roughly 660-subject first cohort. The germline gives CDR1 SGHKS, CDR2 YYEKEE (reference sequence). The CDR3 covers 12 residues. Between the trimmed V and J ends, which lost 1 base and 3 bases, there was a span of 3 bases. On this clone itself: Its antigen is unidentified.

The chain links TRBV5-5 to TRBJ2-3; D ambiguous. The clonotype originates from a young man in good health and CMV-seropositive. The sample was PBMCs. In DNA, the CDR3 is TGTGCCAGCAGCTTGTCTACAGATACGCAGTATTTT. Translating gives CASSLSTDTQYF.